These 23 T cell receptor beta chains were sequenced from one sample in a study of early T cells in non-severe SARS-CoV-2 infection (dated by TCRdb to the early 2020s). Libraries were built with 5' RACE. These reads were obtained on a NextSeq 500. TCRdb reprocessing: public reads trimmed at Q25 with fastp, clones called with MiXCR, in-frame beta chains kept. Under each unique CDR3 protein, matching rows form one entry showing the most common genes and DNA. The sample table contains some 60,000 distinct CDR3 sequences; only one count was recorded for roughly 8.4% of them. The top ten hold about 3.2% of the sample. Sequenced sample: whole blood. The receptors derive from an adult who was a healthcare worker with PCR-confirmed SARS-CoV-2 infection or an uninfected control (not recorded which).

The gene calls are TRBV11-1 and TRBJ2-3; maybe TRBD2 (5 bases). The CDR3 spans 17 residues. In germline, CDR1 is SGHAT, CDR2 FQDESV (reference sequence). The V gene lost 5 bases and the J gene lost 6 bases, with 24 bases spanning the gap. CDR3 in DNA: TGTGCCAGCAGCCCCCGGATTAGCGTCCCAATTAGCGATACGCAGTATTTT. Protein: CASSPRISVPISDTQYF.

This clonotype was seen many times. The gene calls are TRBV6-1 and TRBJ1-3; D remains unclear. The CDR3 loop spans 17 amino acids. Germline V gives CDR1 MNHNS, CDR2 SASEGT. The germline V and J ends were trimmed by 0 bases and 0 bases, with 12 bases remaining between them. The CDR3 DNA reads TGTGCCAGCAGTGAAGCGCTTCGGGCTAGCTCTGGAAACACCATATATTTT. It codes for CASSEALRASSGNTIYF.

V is TRBV12-3 or TRBV12-4 and J is TRBJ1-4; D ambiguous. This CDR3 is built from 14 residues. The ends were cut back, 5 bases at V and 3 bases at J, with 10 bases in the middle. DNA for the CDR3: TGTGCCAGCAGTCGACCCGGGGCTAATGAAAAACTGTTTTTT. Amino acid sequence: CASSRPGANEKLFF.

CDR3 loop: CASSPLNDEQFF. CDR3 coding DNA: TGTGCCAGCTCACCTCTCAACGATGAGCAGTTCTTC. J is TRBJ2-1 and V is TRBV18; D gene uncertain. Trimming pared 3 bases from V and 8 bases from J, leaving 8 bases between. From germline, CDR1 is KGHSH and CDR2 LQKENI. The CDR3 covers 12 residues.

This clonotype has a count of ten or more. The genes are TRBV28 and TRBJ2-7, with 8 positions matching TRBD2. Germline V gene data show CDR1 as MDHEN and CDR2 as SYDVKM. V was pared by 10 bases and J by 7 bases, with 9 bases of the junction left unmatched. The CDR3 runs 12 residues. The CDR3 spells CATRAGVREQYF. DNA of the CDR3: TGTGCCACCCGAGCGGGAGTGCGGGAGCAGTACTTC.

This clonotype came up a few times. The rearrangement links TRBV29-1 to TRBJ2-1, with 8 bases identical to TRBD1. V trimming: 0 bases; J trimming: 3 bases; junction bases outside the gene matches: 4. CDR3 length equals 15 residues. Germline V gene sequence: CDR1 SQVTM, CDR2 ANQGSEA. CDR3 coding DNA: TGCAGCGTTGAAGATTGGGACAGGCTCTACAATGAGCAGTTCTTC. This translates into CSVEDWDRLYNEQFF.

This clonotype was detected only a few times. The rearrangement joins TRBV27 to TRBJ2-3; 12 bases align to TRBD2. Germline CDR1 is MNHEY and CDR2 is SMNVEV (reference sequence). The CDR3 sequence is 17 residues long. The V and J ends lost 5 bases and 4 bases, in that order; junction bases with no gene match: 10. In DNA, the CDR3 is TGTGCCAGCAGTGGACTAGCGGGGCGCTACGATCCAGATACGCAGTATTTT. Translation: CASSGLAGRYDPDTQYF.

This clonotype was picked up many times. The CDR3 DNA reads as TGTGCCAGCAGTCCCGACCCTACCGGGGAGCTGTTTTTT. Translating gives CASSPDPTGELFF. The chain employs TRBV27 and TRBJ2-2; D not certain. Germline lookup yields CDR1 MNHEY and CDR2 SMNVEV (reference sequence). This CDR3 contains 13 residues. V lost 5 bases and J 5 bases, leaving 9 bases between the germline ends.

Only a few counts were recorded for this clonotype. This chain connects TRBV19 to TRBJ1-1; no reliable D call. This CDR3 comprises 15 residues. Germline CDR1 reads LNHDA; CDR2 reads SQIVND (reference sequence). V was pared by 3 bases and J by 2 bases, with 13 bases between. CDR3: CASSISDNGNTEAFF. The DNA for the CDR3 is TGTGCCAGTAGTATTTCTGACAATGGCAACACTGAAGCTTTCTTT.

The V and J genes are TRBV5-1 and TRBJ2-3; TRBD1 is a possible D gene (5 bases). There are 14 residues in the CDR3. The V end was cut by 4 bases, the J end by 2 bases, with 11 bases between. The germline V gene has CDR1 SGHRS and CDR2 YFSETQ. CDR3 DNA sequence: TGCGCCAGCAGCGCCGACAGACCCACAGATACGCAGTATTTT. It specifies CASSADRPTDTQYF.

This clonotype has only a few counts. The chain is built from TRBV5-4 and TRBJ2-2; D perhaps matches TRBD1 (6 bases). Germline-derived CDR1 and CDR2 are SGHNT and YYREEE (reference sequence). The CDR3 extends over 15 amino acids. Trimming removed 4 bases from V and 2 bases from J, with 12 bases in between. The CDR3 bases are TGTGCCAGCAGCGTAAAGGGACAAAACACCGGGGAGCTGTTTTTT. Translated: CASSVKGQNTGELFF.

This clonotype was seen a few times. J is TRBJ2-1 and V is TRBV28; D may be TRBD2 (6 bases). Germline V gives CDR1 MDHEN, CDR2 SYDVKM. The length of the CDR3 is 13 residues. V lost 8 bases, J lost 3 bases, and 11 bases lay in between. The chain's CDR3 is CASRDWGYNEQFF. The CDR3, as DNA: TGTGCCAGCCGGGACTGGGGCTACAATGAGCAGTTCTTC. Supplemented by reference TRBV28 and TRBJ2-1, the full variable domain reads DVKVTQSSRYLVKRTGEKVFLECVQDMDHENMFWYRQDPGLGLRLIYFSYDVKMKEKGDIPEGYSVSREKKERFSLILESASTNQTSMYLCASRDWGYNEQFFGPGTRLTVL.

There are many counts of this clonotype. The chain employs TRBV7-3 and TRBJ2-7; D gene uncertain. The CDR3 consists of 14 residues. Trimming removed 5 bases at V and 2 bases at J, with 13 bases between. Germline-derived CDR1 and CDR2 are SGHTA and FQGTGA. The CDR3 coding sequence is TGTGCCAGCAGCCCTGCGGACGGACCCTACGAGCAGTACTTC. Translating it yields CASSPADGPYEQYF.

The sample holds many counts of this clonotype. This chain joins TRBV7-3 and TRBJ2-2; 10 positions agree with TRBD2. With 5 bases clipped from V and 0 bases from J, the junction kept 9 bases outside the gene matches. The V gene's germline CDR1 is SGHTA and CDR2 FQGTGA. This CDR3 has 18 amino acids. In DNA form, the CDR3 reads TGTGCCAGCAGCCCTGGACTAGCGGAGGACACGAACACCGGGGAGCTGTTTTTT. Translated, it gives CASSPGLAEDTNTGELFF.

This clonotype has a count of ten or more. The rearrangement uses TRBV5-1 and TRBJ2-5; TRBD2 matches 13 bases. Germline V gene sequence: CDR1 SGHRS, CDR2 YFSETQ. J was trimmed by 9 bases and V by 4 bases; bases with no gene match: 0. The CDR3 is made up of 12 amino acids. The CDR3 spells CASSTSGRAQYF. The CDR3 DNA reads TGCGCCAGCAGCACTAGCGGGAGGGCCCAGTACTTC.

The table lists this clonotype with many counts. The chain joins TRBV5-1 to TRBJ2-2, with D perhaps being TRBD1 or TRBD2 (6 bases each). The CDR3 is made up of 17 amino acids. Trimming removed 3 bases from V and 8 bases from J, with 23 bases in between. Germline lookup yields CDR1 SGHRS and CDR2 YFSETQ. The CDR3 region is CASSSGGVSGARGELFF. The CDR3, as DNA: TGCGCCAGCAGCTCCGGGGGTGTATCAGGGGCACGTGGGGAGCTGTTTTTT.

This clonotype was picked up many times. The chain is built from TRBV7-3 and TRBJ2-1; D ambiguous. CDR3 length: 12 amino acids. The V end was cut by 1 base, the J end by 7 bases, with 5 bases between. The germline gives CDR1 SGHTA, CDR2 FQGTGA. The CDR3 DNA is TGTGCCAGCAGCTTAAACACGAATGAGCAGTTCTTC. Encoded protein: CASSLNTNEQFF.

This clonotype was recorded a few times. The chain combines TRBV5-5 with TRBJ2-5, with TRBD1 matching 8 bases. CDR3 length equals 16 residues. The germline CDR1 and CDR2 sequences are SGHKS and YYEKEE (reference sequence). Trimming took 0 bases from V and 5 from J; bases not matched to a gene: 9. CDR3 loop: CASSLEGAGGWETQYF. In nucleotides, the CDR3 is TGTGCCAGCAGCTTGGAAGGGGCAGGGGGCTGGGAGACCCAGTACTTC.

In its sample, this clonotype was seen many times. This rearrangement joins TRBV9 to TRBJ2-1, with D uncertain. V was trimmed by 0 bases and J by 5 bases, leaving 12 bases between them. CDR3 length equals 15 residues. Looked up from germline, CDR1 is SGDLS and CDR2 is YYNGEE. The CDR3 loop is CASSVEGLGDNEQFF. CDR3 sequence (DNA): TGTGCCAGCAGCGTAGAAGGTTTAGGAGACAATGAGCAGTTCTTC.

This clonotype was counted between two and nine times. The chain is built from TRBV28 and TRBJ2-3; D is unclear. This CDR3 contains 16 residues. Germline CDR1 is MDHEN and CDR2 is SYDVKM. The V end lost 2 bases, the J end lost 2 bases, and 14 bases lay between the germline ends. CDR3 residues: CASSLAGRINTDTQYF. CDR3 bases: TGTGCCAGCAGTTTAGCAGGCAGGATCAACACAGATACGCAGTATTTT. Using reference TRBV28 and TRBJ2-3 for the parts outside the CDR3, the full variable domain is DVKVTQSSRYLVKRTGEKVFLECVQDMDHENMFWYRQDPGLGLRLIYFSYDVKMKEKGDIPEGYSVSREKKERFSLILESASTNQTSMYLCASSLAGRINTDTQYFGPGTRLTVL.

This clonotype was recorded at least ten times. The chain recombines TRBV11-2 with TRBJ2-7; perhaps TRBD1 as D (5 bases). The CDR3 has 13 residues. The ends were cut back, 0 bases at V and 5 bases at J, with 8 bases in the middle. CDR1 and CDR2 (germline): SGHAT, FQNNGV. CDR3: CASSLERGNEQYF. CDR3 bases: TGTGCCAGCAGCTTAGAAAGGGGCAACGAGCAGTACTTC.

This clonotype was recorded many times. This sequence joins TRBV20-1 and TRBJ2-3; D not certain. In germline, CDR1 is DFQATT, CDR2 SNEGSKA (reference sequence). V lost 4 bases and J lost 9, with 11 bases in between. This CDR3 is built from 11 residues. The CDR3 loop is CSAKLDRTQYF. In nucleotides, the CDR3 is TGCAGTGCTAAGCTAGATAGGACGCAGTATTTT.

This clonotype was recorded many times. The genes are TRBV6-5 and TRBJ1-2, with 12 bases matching TRBD1. Per the germline V gene, CDR1 is MNHEY and CDR2 is SVGAGI. V dropped 2 bases and J dropped 6; count of bases not matched to a gene: 10. This CDR3 comprises 17 residues. The CDR3 here is CASSYGGQGADVNGYTF. The CDR3 bases are TGTGCCAGCAGTTACGGGGGACAGGGGGCCGACGTCAATGGCTACACCTTC.